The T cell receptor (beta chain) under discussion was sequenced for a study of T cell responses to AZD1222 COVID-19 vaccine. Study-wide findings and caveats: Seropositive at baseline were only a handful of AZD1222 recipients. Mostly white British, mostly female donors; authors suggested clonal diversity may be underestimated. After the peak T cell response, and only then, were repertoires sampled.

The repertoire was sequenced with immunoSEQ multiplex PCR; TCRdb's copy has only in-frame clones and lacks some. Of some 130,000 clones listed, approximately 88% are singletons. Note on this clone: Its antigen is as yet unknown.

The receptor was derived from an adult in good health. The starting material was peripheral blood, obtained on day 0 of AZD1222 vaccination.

CDR3 in amino acids: CASSFIYTEAFF. For the CDR3, the DNA is TGTGCCAGCAGTTTTATATACACTGAAGCTTTCTTT. The rearrangement joins TRBV28 to TRBJ1-1; D is undetermined. Germline CDR1 MDHEN, CDR2 SYDVKM. The CDR3 sequence is 12 residues long. The V gene lost 3 bases and the J gene lost 3 bases, with 5 bases spanning the gap.